This T cell receptor beta chain was found in a study of metastatic and nonmetastatic thyroid tumors. Study-wide background: The study looked at repertoires side by side in blood and in tumor or nodule tissue from malignant and benign thyroid patients.

Before thyroid surgery, none of the patients had received any treatment. TCRdb re-clonotyped the PCR reads through MiXCR. The sample shows 13,000 to 15,000 clones, about 12% of them seen only once. V dropped 8 bases and J dropped 0; count of bases not matched to a gene: 5. Per the germline V gene, CDR1 is SNHLY and CDR2 is FYNNEI. The CDR3 covers 14 residues. This chain uses TRBV2 with TRBJ2-3; 7 bases are a match to TRBD2. The sample taken for sequencing was blood. The source is a female donor with papillary thyroid cancer or a benign thyroid nodule (not recorded which). Some clones in this sample may be carry-over from other donors' samples. For the CDR3, the DNA is TGTGCCAGCGGCCGGGAGGTTAGCACAGATACGCAGTATTTT. Translated, it gives CASGREVSTDTQYF. Combining the CDR3 with reference TRBV2 and TRBJ2-3 gives the whole variable domain EPEVTQTPSHQVTQMGQEVILRCVPISNHLYFYWYRQILGQKVEFLVSFYNNEISEKSEIFDDQFSVERPDGSNFTLKIRSTKLEDSAMYFCASGREVSTDTQYFGPGTRLTVL.